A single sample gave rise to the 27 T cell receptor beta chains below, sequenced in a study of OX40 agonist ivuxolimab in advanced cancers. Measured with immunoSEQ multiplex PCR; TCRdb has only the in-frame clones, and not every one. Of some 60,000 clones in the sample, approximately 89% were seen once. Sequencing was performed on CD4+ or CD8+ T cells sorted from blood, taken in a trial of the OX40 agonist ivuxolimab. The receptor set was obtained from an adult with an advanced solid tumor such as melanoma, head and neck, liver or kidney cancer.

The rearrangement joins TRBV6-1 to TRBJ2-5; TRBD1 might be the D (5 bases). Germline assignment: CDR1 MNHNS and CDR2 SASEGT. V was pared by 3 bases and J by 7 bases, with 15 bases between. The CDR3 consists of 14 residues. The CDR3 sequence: CASSDSPSRGTQYF. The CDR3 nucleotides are TGTGCCAGCAGTGACAGTCCCTCAAGGGGGACCCAGTACTTC.

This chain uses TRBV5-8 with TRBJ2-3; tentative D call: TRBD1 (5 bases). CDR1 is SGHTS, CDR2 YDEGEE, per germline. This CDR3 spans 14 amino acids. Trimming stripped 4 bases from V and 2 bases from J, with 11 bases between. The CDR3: CASSGRTHTDTQYF. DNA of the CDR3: TGTGCCAGCAGCGGGCGGACACACACAGATACGCAGTATTTT.

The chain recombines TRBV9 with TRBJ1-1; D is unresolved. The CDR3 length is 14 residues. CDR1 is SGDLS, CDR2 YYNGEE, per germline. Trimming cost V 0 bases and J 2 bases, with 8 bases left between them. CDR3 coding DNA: TGTGCCAGCAGCGTAGAAGGGTTAAACACTGAAGCTTTCTTT. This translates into CASSVEGLNTEAFF.

CDR3 sequence reads: CASGLDTVPYEQYF. The CDR3 DNA reads TGCGCCAGCGGACTGGACACCGTCCCCTACGAGCAGTACTTC. This chain links TRBV5-1 with TRBJ2-7; D may correspond to TRBD1 or TRBD2 (5 bases each). This CDR3 comprises 14 residues. Trimming left V 7 bases short and J 2 bases short, with 16 bases between. Per germline, CDR1 SGHRS and CDR2 YFSETQ.

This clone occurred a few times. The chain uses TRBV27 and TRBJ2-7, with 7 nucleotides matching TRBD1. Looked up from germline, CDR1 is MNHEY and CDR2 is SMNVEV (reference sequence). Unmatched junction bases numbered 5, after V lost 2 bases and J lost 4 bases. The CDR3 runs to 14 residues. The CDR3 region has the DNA TGTGCCAGCAGTTTAGAGGGCAGGGGGTACGAGCAGTACTTC. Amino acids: CASSLEGRGYEQYF.

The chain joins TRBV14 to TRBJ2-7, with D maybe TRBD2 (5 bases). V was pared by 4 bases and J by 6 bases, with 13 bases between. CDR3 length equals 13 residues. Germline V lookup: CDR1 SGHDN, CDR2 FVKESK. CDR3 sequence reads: CASSLQYGIEQYF. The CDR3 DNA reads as TGTGCCAGCAGCCTCCAGTACGGGATCGAGCAGTACTTC.

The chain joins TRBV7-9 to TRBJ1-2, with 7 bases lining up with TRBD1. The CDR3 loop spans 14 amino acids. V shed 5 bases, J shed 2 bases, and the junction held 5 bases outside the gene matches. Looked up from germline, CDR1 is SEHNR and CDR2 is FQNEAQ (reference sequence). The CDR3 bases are TGTGCCAGCAGCGGACAGGCGGGGAACTATGGCTACACCTTC. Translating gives CASSGQAGNYGYTF. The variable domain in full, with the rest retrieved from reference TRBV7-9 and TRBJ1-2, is DTGVSQNPRHKITKRGQNVTFRCDPISEHNRLYWYRQTLGQGPEFLTYFQNEAQLEKSRLLSDRFSAERPKGSFSTLEIQRTEQGDSAMYLCASSGQAGNYGYTFGSGTRLTVV.

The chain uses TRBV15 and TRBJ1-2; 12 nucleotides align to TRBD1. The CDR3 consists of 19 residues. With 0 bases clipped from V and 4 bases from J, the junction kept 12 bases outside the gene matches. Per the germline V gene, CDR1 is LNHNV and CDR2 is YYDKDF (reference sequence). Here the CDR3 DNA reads TGTGCCACCAGCAGAGAAGGGGCGGGACAGGGGGCGCGGGGCTATGGCTACACCTTC. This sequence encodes CATSREGAGQGARGYGYTF.

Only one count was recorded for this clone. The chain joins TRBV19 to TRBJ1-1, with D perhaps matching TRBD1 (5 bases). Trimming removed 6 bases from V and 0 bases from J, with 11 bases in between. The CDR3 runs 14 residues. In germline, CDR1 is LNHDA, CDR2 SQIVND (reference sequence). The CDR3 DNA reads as TGTGCCAGTAGGGGAAACAGGATGAACACTGAAGCTTTCTTT. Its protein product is CASRGNRMNTEAFF.

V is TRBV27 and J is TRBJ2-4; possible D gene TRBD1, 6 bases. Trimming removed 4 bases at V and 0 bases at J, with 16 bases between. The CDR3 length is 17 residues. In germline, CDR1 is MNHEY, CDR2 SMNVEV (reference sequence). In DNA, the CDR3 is TGTGCCAGCAGTTCTTACAGGGTAGGATTAGCCAAAAACATTCAGTACTTC. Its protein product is CASSSYRVGLAKNIQYF.

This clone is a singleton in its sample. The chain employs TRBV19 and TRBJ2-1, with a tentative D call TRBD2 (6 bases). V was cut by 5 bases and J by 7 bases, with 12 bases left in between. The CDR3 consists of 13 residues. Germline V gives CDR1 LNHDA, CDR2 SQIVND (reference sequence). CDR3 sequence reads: CASSGTLWNEQFF. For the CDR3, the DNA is TGTGCCAGTAGTGGGACTCTGTGGAATGAGCAGTTCTTC.

In nucleotides, the CDR3 is TGTGCCTGGCTCCGACGGGGGGGATTGGGCGCTGAAGCTTTCTTT. Residues: CAWLRRGGLGAEAFF. The chain employs TRBV30 and TRBJ1-1; D perhaps matches TRBD1 (5 bases). The CDR3 is 15 amino acids. The germline gives CDR1 GTSNPN, CDR2 SVGIG (reference sequence). V was pared by 5 bases and J by 6 bases, with 22 bases between.

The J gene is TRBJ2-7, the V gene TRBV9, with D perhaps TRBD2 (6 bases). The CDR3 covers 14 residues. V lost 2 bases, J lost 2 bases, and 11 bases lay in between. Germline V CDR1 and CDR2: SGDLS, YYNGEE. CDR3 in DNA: TGTGCCAGCAGCGTGGAATGGGGGGCCTACGAGCAGTACTTC. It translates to CASSVEWGAYEQYF.

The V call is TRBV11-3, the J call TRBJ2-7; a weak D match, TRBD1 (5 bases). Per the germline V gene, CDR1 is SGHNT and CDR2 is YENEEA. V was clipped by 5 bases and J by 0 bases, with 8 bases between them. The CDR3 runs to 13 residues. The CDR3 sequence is CASSPGSSYEQYF. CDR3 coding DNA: TGTGCCAGCAGCCCAGGGTCCTCCTACGAGCAGTACTTC. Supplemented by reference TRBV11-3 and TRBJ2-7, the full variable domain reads EAGVVQSPRYKIIEKKQPVAFWCNPISGHNTLYWYLQNLGQGPELLIRYENEEAVDDSQLPKDRFSAERLKGVDSTLKIQPAELGDSAVYLCASSPGSSYEQYFGPGTRLTVT.

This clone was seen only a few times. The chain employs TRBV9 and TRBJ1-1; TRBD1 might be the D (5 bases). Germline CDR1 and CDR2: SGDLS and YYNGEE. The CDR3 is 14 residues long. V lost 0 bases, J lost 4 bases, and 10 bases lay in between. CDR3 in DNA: TGTGCCAGCAGCGTAGTGGGAGGGGTCACTGAAGCTTTCTTT. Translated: CASSVVGGVTEAFF.

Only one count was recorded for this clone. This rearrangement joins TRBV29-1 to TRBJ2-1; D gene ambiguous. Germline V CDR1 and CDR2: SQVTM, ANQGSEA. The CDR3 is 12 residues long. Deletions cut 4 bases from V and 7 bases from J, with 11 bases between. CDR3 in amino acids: CSVGVAGNEQFF. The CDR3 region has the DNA TGCAGCGTTGGTGTAGCTGGGAATGAGCAGTTCTTC.

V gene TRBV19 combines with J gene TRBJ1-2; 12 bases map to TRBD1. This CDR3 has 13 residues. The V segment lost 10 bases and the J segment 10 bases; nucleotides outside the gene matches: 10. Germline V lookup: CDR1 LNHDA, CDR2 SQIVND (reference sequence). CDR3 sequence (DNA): TGTGCCACCTCGGACCGGGACAGGGGGCACTACACCTTC. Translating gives CATSDRDRGHYTF.

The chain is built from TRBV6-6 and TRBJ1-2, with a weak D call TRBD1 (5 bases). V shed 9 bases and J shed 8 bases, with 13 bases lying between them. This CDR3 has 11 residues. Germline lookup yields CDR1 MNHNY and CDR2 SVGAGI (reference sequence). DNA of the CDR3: TGTGCCAGTGACCAGGGTTTCGGCTACACCTTC. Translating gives CASDQGFGYTF.

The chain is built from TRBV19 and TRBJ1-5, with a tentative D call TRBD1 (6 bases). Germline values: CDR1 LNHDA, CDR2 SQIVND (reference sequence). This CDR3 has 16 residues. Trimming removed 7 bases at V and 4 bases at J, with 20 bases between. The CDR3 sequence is CASTSGPGARNQPQHF. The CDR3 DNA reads TGTGCCAGTACCTCGGGGCCGGGGGCTAGGAATCAGCCCCAGCATTTT.

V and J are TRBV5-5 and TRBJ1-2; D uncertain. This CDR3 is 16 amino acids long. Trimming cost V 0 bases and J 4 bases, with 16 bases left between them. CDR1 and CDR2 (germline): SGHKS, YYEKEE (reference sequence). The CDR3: CASSLEPGPEPYGYTF. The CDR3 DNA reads TGTGCCAGCAGCTTGGAACCCGGGCCAGAGCCCTATGGCTACACCTTC.

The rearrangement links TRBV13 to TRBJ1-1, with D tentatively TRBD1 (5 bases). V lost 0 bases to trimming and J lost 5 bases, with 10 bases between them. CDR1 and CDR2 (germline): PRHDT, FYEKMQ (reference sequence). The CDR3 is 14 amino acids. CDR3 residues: CASSLGQGLTEAFF. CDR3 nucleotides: TGTGCCAGCAGCTTAGGCCAGGGTTTAACTGAAGCTTTCTTT.

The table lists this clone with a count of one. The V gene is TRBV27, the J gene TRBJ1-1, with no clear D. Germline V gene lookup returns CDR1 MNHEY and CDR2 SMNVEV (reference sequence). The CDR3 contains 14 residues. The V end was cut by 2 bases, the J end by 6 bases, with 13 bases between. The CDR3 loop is CASSLNVDGAEAFF. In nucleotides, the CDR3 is TGTGCCAGCAGTTTAAACGTAGACGGCGCTGAAGCTTTCTTT.

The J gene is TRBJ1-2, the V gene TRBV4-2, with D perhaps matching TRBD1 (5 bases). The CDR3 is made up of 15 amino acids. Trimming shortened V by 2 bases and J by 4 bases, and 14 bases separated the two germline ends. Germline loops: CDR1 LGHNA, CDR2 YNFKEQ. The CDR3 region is CASSQTKDRSYGYTF. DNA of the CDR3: TGTGCCAGCAGCCAAACTAAAGACAGATCCTATGGCTACACCTTC.

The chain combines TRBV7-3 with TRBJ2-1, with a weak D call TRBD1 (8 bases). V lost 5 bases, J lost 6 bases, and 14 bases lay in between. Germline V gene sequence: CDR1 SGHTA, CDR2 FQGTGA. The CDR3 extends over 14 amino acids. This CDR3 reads CASSLQGGPNEQFF. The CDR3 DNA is TGTGCCAGCAGCCTACAGGGGGGGCCCAATGAGCAGTTCTTC.

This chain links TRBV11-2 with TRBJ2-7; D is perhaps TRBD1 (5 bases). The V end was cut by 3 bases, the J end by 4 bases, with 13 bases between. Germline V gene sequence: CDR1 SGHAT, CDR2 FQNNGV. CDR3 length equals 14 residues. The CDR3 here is CASSLGLGVYEQYF. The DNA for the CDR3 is TGTGCCAGCAGCTTGGGGCTTGGGGTTTACGAGCAGTACTTC.

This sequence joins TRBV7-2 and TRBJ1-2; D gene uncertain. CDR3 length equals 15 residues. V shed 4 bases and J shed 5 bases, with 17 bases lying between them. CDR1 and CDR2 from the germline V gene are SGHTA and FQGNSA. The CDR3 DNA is TGTGCCAGCAGCTCACTGGACGGCCTGGGGTATGGCTACACCTTC. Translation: CASSSLDGLGYGYTF.

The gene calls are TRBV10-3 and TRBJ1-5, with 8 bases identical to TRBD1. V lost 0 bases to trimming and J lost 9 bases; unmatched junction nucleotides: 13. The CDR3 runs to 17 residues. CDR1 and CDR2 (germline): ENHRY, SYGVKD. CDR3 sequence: CAISESRTGPLKLPQHF. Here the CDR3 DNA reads TGTGCCATCAGTGAGTCAAGGACAGGGCCCCTTAAGCTGCCCCAGCATTTT.